This T cell receptor beta chain was obtained from a study of cytomegalovirus exposure and HLA in healthy donors. Study information: A previous analysis identified 117 million unique TCR beta sequences derived from some 200 million T cells. Whole-study results and caveats: Analyzed later, association rates of TCRs varied across HLA loci, with DRB1 most and HLA-C fewest. When analyzed later, a missense DCLRE1C variant was found to be linked to TCR beta V- and J-gene trimming.

About this clone: Its antigen is unknown.

Trimming removed 3 bases from V and 0 bases from J, with 13 bases in between. Germline V gene lookup returns CDR1 SGDLS and CDR2 YYNGEE. The CDR3 runs to 16 residues. PCR involved 60 Vbeta and 13 Jbeta primers. Using immunoSEQ multiplex PCR, the repertoire was profiled, and TCRdb retains in-frame clones only, with some absent. The repertoire holds some 100,000 clones, with around 77% as singletons. Sequenced input: PBMCs. The chain links TRBV9 to TRBJ2-1; perhaps TRBD2 as D (6 bases). The sequence came from a man aged 35-49 years in good health and CMV-seropositive. The CDR3 loop is CASSEHGGSSYNEQFF. Written as DNA, the CDR3 is TGTGCCAGCAGCGAGCATGGGGGGAGCTCCTACAATGAGCAGTTCTTC.